The 22 T cell receptor beta chains below were found in one sample sequenced in a study of T cells in localized non-small cell lung cancer. This table comes from immunoSEQ multiplex PCR, and its TCRdb copy is limited to in-frame clones, with some not included. Of some 30,000 clones in the sample, about nine tenths were seen once. The source material was PBMCs, sampled before any cancer treatment. These receptors came from a man aged 40 to 69 with stage II lung adenocarcinoma.

The chain is built from TRBV6-5 and TRBJ2-5, with D possibly matching TRBD2 (6 bases). CDR1 and CDR2 from the germline V gene are MNHEY and SVGAGI. V gave up 2 bases and J gave up 4 bases, with 14 bases separating them. The CDR3 length is 15 residues. For the CDR3, the DNA is TGTGCCAGCAGTTACACGGGACTCCCCACAGAGACCCAGTACTTC. It specifies CASSYTGLPTETQYF.

The chain uses TRBV7-2 and TRBJ2-1; D ambiguous. Per the germline V gene, CDR1 is SGHTA and CDR2 is FQGNSA. The CDR3 is 17 amino acids. Between the trimmed V and J ends, which lost 0 bases and 6 bases, there was a span of 18 bases. The CDR3 DNA reads as TGTGCCAGCAGCTTAGCTTATCCAGCCTCGAGGAGCAATGAGCAGTTCTTC. It specifies CASSLAYPASRSNEQFF.

V usage is TRBV5-1 and J usage is TRBJ1-2, with D perhaps matching TRBD1 (5 bases). Germline V gene lookup returns CDR1 SGHRS and CDR2 YFSETQ. The CDR3 totals 15 residues. The germline V and J ends were trimmed by 0 bases and 4 bases, with 13 bases remaining between them. As DNA, the CDR3 is TGCGCCAGCAGCTTGGAGGCAGGGAGTAGCTATGGCTACACCTTC. Encoded protein: CASSLEAGSSYGYTF. The whole variable domain, remainder taken from reference TRBV5-1 and TRBJ1-2, is KAGVTQTPRYLIKTRGQQVTLSCSPISGHRSVSWYQQTPGQGLQFLFEYFSETQRNKGNFPGRFSGRQFSNSRSEMNVSTLELGDSALYLCASSLEAGSSYGYTFGSGTRLTVV.

This clone was observed once. The chain combines TRBV28 with TRBJ2-5; weak D call: TRBD2 (5 bases). Germline CDR1 MDHEN, CDR2 SYDVKM. The CDR3 extends over 16 amino acids. V was clipped by 8 bases and J by 2 bases, with 21 bases between them. The CDR3 DNA reads as TGTGCCAGCGGCCTGAATCGGGAAACGCTTCAAGAGACCCAGTACTTC. Its protein product is CASGLNRETLQETQYF.

In its sample, this clone was seen once. This chain joins TRBV11-2 and TRBJ1-3; TRBD1 is a possible D gene (5 bases). Germline CDR1 is SGHAT and CDR2 is FQNNGV. The CDR3 has 17 residues. Trimming removed 1 base at V and 0 bases at J, with 13 bases between. CDR3 DNA sequence: TGTGCCAGCAGCTTAGGCGCAGGGAGAAGCTCTGGAAACACCATATATTTT. Protein: CASSLGAGRSSGNTIYF.

The chain joins TRBV6-5 to TRBJ2-4, with D perhaps TRBD2 (5 bases). Germline V gene lookup returns CDR1 MNHEY and CDR2 SVGAGI. Deletions cut 6 bases from V and 3 bases from J, with 12 bases between. This CDR3 has 14 residues. The CDR3 nucleotides read TGTGCCAGCAGGGGAGACCTACTCAAAAACATTCAGTACTTC. Translating gives CASRGDLLKNIQYF.

J is TRBJ2-2 and V is TRBV2; D unresolved. The germline V gene has CDR1 SNHLY and CDR2 FYNNEI. This CDR3 comprises 17 residues. The V and J ends lost 1 base and 0 bases respectively, with 12 bases between them. This CDR3 reads CASSEVGTHANTGELFF. As DNA, the CDR3 is TGTGCCAGCAGTGAAGTAGGTACTCACGCGAACACCGGGGAGCTGTTTTTT. Full variable domain (outside the CDR3, taken from reference TRBV2 and TRBJ2-2): EPEVTQTPSHQVTQMGQEVILRCVPISNHLYFYWYRQILGQKVEFLVSFYNNEISEKSEIFDDQFSVERPDGSNFTLKIRSTKLEDSAMYFCASSEVGTHANTGELFFGEGSRLTVL.

This chain links TRBV6-1 with TRBJ2-5, with no clear D. This CDR3 comprises 13 residues. Germline CDR1 reads MNHNS; CDR2 reads SASEGT. V dropped 7 bases and J dropped 2 bases, with 11 bases sitting between them. The CDR3 sequence is CASIRHYQETQYF. The DNA of the CDR3 is TGTGCCAGCATCAGGCACTATCAAGAGACCCAGTACTTC.

This chain uses TRBV13 with TRBJ2-1, with 9 positions matching TRBD1. Losses at the gene ends were 5 bases for V and 0 bases for J; bases not matched to a gene: 2. Germline V lookup: CDR1 PRHDT, CDR2 FYEKMQ (reference sequence). The CDR3 is 15 amino acids. The CDR3 DNA sequence: TGTGCCAGCAGCCCGGGACAGGGCTCCTACAATGAGCAGTTCTTC. This encodes CASSPGQGSYNEQFF. Looking up the rest from reference TRBV13 and TRBJ2-1 gives the full variable domain: AAGVIQSPRHLIKEKRETATLKCYPIPRHDTVYWYQQGPGQDPQFLISFYEKMQSDKGSIPDRFSAQQFSDYHSELNMSSLELGDSALYFCASSPGQGSYNEQFFGPGTRLTVL.

The rearrangement links TRBV7-9 to TRBJ2-5; 10 positions match TRBD1. This CDR3 region has 18 residues. Germline V gives CDR1 SEHNR, CDR2 FQNEAQ (reference sequence). J was trimmed by 5 bases and V by 8 bases; bases with no gene match: 20. Here the CDR3 DNA reads TGTGCCAGCGAGAGGTTAGAGGGGGACAGGGGCCGAGAGGAGACCCAGTACTTC. Protein sequence: CASERLEGDRGREETQYF.

V gene TRBV5-1 combines with J gene TRBJ2-3, with D perhaps given as TRBD1 or TRBD2 (5 bases each). Germline V gene sequence: CDR1 SGHRS, CDR2 YFSETQ. Trimming shortened V by 4 bases and J by 5 bases, and 14 bases separated the two germline ends. The CDR3 loop spans 14 amino acids. In DNA form, the CDR3 reads TGCGCCAGCAGCGGGGGAGTTGGGTTAGATACGCAGTATTTT. This gives the protein CASSGGVGLDTQYF.

This rearrangement joins TRBV29-1 to TRBJ2-3; 7 positions match TRBD2. Germline assignment: CDR1 SQVTM and CDR2 ANQGSEA. The CDR3 contains 16 residues. Unmatched junction bases numbered 13, after V lost 6 bases and J lost 1 base. The CDR3 coding sequence is TGCAGCGTCGCTGAGCGGTGGACTAGAGGCACAGATACGCAGTATTTT. Amino acids: CSVAERWTRGTDTQYF.

This clone was seen just once. The chain recombines TRBV15 with TRBJ2-1; 7 bases fit TRBD2. Trimming cost V 1 base and J 7 bases; bases outside gene matches: 4. This CDR3 is built from 14 residues. Germline CDR1 and CDR2: LNHNV and YYDKDF (reference sequence). The CDR3 nucleotides read TGTGCCACCAGCAGAGGGCGGGAGCAGAATGAGCAGTTCTTC. Translation gives CATSRGREQNEQFF. Combining the CDR3 with reference TRBV15 and TRBJ2-1 gives the whole variable domain DAMVIQNPRYQVTQFGKPVTLSCSQTLNHNVMYWYQQKSSQAPKLLFHYYDKDFNNEADTPDNFQSRRPNTSFCFLDIRSPGLGDTAMYLCATSRGREQNEQFFGPGTRLTVL.

The chain combines TRBV6-5 with TRBJ2-2; D uncertain. Trimming removed 5 bases at V and 2 bases at J, with 12 bases between. This CDR3 is built from 15 residues. Germline CDR1 and CDR2: MNHEY and SVGAGI. The DNA of the CDR3 is TGTGCCAGCAGTAACGAACCCACAAACACCGGGGAGCTGTTTTTT. This codes for CASSNEPTNTGELFF.

This clone was seen a single time. Here the CDR3 reads CASNREGFLDTEAFF. DNA for the CDR3: TGTGCCAGCAACCGTGAGGGATTTCTGGACACTGAAGCTTTCTTT. The V and J genes are TRBV27 and TRBJ1-1; unclear D gene. The germline CDR1 and CDR2 sequences are MNHEY and SMNVEV (reference sequence). The CDR3 runs to 15 residues. Trimming took off 7 bases at V and 3 bases at J, with 18 bases between the two ends.

V and J are TRBV11-3 and TRBJ2-1; D assignment may be TRBD1 or TRBD2 (5 bases each). The CDR3 runs 15 residues. Trimming stripped 6 bases from V and 5 bases from J, with 17 bases between. The germline CDR1 and CDR2 sequences are SGHNT and YENEEA. The CDR3 DNA follows: TGTGCCAGCAGTCTCGGGGCTACGTCCCACAATGAGCAGTTCTTC. It encodes CASSLGATSHNEQFF. Full variable domain (missing parts from reference TRBV11-3 and TRBJ2-1): EAGVVQSPRYKIIEKKQPVAFWCNPISGHNTLYWYLQNLGQGPELLIRYENEEAVDDSQLPKDRFSAERLKGVDSTLKIQPAELGDSAVYLCASSLGATSHNEQFFGPGTRLTVL.

This clone was found once. CDR3: CSVSDSSYEQYF. The CDR3 DNA reads as TGCAGCGTTTCCGACAGCTCCTACGAGCAGTACTTC. The chain uses TRBV29-1 and TRBJ2-7; possibly TRBD1 for D (5 bases). Deletions cut 5 bases from V and 0 bases from J, with 8 bases between. The CDR3 has 12 residues. Germline values: CDR1 SQVTM, CDR2 ANQGSEA.

This clone is a singleton in its sample. The V call is TRBV5-1, the J call TRBJ2-7; 7 positions match TRBD1. J was trimmed by 0 bases and V by 4 bases; bases with no gene match: 4. Germline-derived CDR1 and CDR2 are SGHRS and YFSETQ. CDR3 size: 14 residues. CDR3 DNA sequence: TGCGCCAGCAGCGTGGGACAGACCTCCTACGAGCAGTACTTC. Translated, it gives CASSVGQTSYEQYF.

The V and J genes are TRBV9 and TRBJ2-7; 7 positions match TRBD2. This CDR3 region has 14 residues. Per germline, CDR1 SGDLS and CDR2 YYNGEE. The V segment lost 0 bases and the J segment 1 base; nucleotides outside the gene matches: 1. The CDR3 loop reads CASSVGRGSYEQYF. DNA of the CDR3: TGTGCCAGCAGCGTAGGGCGGGGGTCCTACGAGCAGTACTTC.

V usage is TRBV25-1 and J usage is TRBJ1-1; no reliable D call. V lost 3 bases and J 3 bases, leaving 5 bases between the germline ends. The germline gives CDR1 MGHDK, CDR2 SYGVNS. The CDR3 runs to 12 residues. CDR3: CASSDKDTEAFF. CDR3 nucleotides: TGTGCCAGCAGTGACAAGGACACTGAAGCTTTCTTT.

This chain links TRBV12-5 with TRBJ1-1; 9 bases are a match to TRBD1. Trimming took 3 bases from V and 5 from J; bases not matched to a gene: 13. The germline gives CDR1 LGHNT, CDR2 FRNRAP. This CDR3 has 17 amino acids. The CDR3 protein is CASGFGAGTGSRTEAFF. The CDR3 coding sequence is TGTGCTAGTGGTTTCGGAGCCGGGACAGGGTCGCGAACTGAAGCTTTCTTT.

The chain employs TRBV28 and TRBJ2-3; D remains unclear. CDR1 and CDR2 from the germline V gene are MDHEN and SYDVKM. CDR3 length equals 13 residues. Trimming took off 11 bases at V and 7 bases at J, with 19 bases between the two ends. Written as DNA, the CDR3 is TGTGCCGGTGCTAAAGGCCTTGGGTATACGCAGTATTTT. Its translation: CAGAKGLGYTQYF.